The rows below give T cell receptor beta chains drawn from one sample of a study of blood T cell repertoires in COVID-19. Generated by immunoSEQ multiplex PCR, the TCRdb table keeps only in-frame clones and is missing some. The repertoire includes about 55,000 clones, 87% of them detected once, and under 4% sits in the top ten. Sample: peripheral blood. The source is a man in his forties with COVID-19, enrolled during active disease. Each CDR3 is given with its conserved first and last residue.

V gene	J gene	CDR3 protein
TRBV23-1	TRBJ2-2	CASSQGTGRRELFF
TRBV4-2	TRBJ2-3	CASSIGTSGGARTDTQYF
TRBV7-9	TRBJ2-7	CASSFPQGAGEQYF
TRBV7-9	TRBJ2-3	CASSSAGQAGDTQYF
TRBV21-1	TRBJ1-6	CASRNASERASSNSPLHF
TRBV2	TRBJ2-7	CASSERQAGVYEQYF
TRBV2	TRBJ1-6	CASSQRLPSSYNSPLHF
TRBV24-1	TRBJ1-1	CATSDLTGTEAFF
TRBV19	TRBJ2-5	CASSISHSSLRETQYF
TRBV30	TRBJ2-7	CAWKPETRDFEQYF
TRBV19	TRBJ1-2	CASSRERAIYGYTF
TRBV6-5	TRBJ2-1	CATMGGLSYNEQFF
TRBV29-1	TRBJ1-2	CSVEVGGKGVGYTF
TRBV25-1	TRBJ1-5	CASSEAGGSNQPQHF
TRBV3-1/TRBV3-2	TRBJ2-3	CASSQGPLGADTQYF
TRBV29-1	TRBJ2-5	CSVKGLQETQYF
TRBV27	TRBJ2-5	CASSLSAGGPSTQYF
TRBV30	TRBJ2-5	CAWSVGVRAGQETQYF
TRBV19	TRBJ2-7	CASSIGTGSYEQYF
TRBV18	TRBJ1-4	CASSPRSGDPAKLFF
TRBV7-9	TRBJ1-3	CASSLDLREMRNTIYF
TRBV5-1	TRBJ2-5	CASSPTSGNVRETQYF
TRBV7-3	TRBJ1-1	CASSLGGHTEAFF
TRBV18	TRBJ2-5	CASSPPVGGALQETQYF
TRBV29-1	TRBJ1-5	CSVGGSNQPQHF
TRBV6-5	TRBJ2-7	CASSLRQGPYEQYF
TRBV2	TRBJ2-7	CASSGVASLGEQYF
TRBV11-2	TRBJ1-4	CASSGRQGVSNEKLFF
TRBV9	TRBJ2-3	CASSVGLAHSTDTQYF
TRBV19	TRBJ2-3	CASRLTGPDTQYF
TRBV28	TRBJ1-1	CASSPTIGAGTEAFF
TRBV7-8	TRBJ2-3	CASSHLGSAASTDTQYF
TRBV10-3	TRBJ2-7	CAIRGDSFSYEQYF
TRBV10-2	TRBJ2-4	CATRTGGFNIQYF
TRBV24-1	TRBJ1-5	CATSDAEMDRDQPQHF
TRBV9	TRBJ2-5	CASSAGWGNQETQYF
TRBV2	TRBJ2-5	CASSAPGLAGGSPETQYF
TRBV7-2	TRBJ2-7	CASSSTREYEQYF
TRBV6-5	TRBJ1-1	CASSYDSTTEAFF
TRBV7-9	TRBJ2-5	CASSFPSGKETQYF
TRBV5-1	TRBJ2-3	CASSSSSGGSTDTQYF
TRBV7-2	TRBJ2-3	CASSFIAVGGTDTQYF
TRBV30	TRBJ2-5	CAWSWVRGQETQYF
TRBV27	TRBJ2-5	CASSSPGTSPQTQYF
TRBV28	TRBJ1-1	CASSARGPNTEAFF
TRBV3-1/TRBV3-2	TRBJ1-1	CASSPTANTEAFF
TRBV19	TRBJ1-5	CATRDRASNQPQHF
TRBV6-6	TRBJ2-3	CASTGQGADTQYF
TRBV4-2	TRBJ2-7	CASSPSLSYEQYF
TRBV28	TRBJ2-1	CASSGRGQRESSYNEQFF
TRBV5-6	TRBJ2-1	CASSPIGDNEQFF
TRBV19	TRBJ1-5	CASSISGLGNQPQHF
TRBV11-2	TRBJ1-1	CASSLDPGITEAFF